This is a list of T cell receptor beta chains from one sample in a study of long-term antiretroviral therapy in people with HIV. Here immunoSEQ multiplex PCR was the method, and the copy in TCRdb shows in-frame clones only, minus some. The repertoire has under 15,000 clones, around 77% of them found once; the top ten carry roughly an eighth. The specimen comprised unsorted PBMCs, sampled 1.3 years after starting antiretroviral therapy. The source of these receptors is a young woman with HIV. Each CDR3 is given with its conserved first and last residue. A D gene is named only where the DNA matches it firmly. Where a row states a size, it is once, few, many or the class of an expanded clone; other rows omit it.

v_call: TRBV5-1
j_call: TRBJ2-1
clone_size: NA
cdr3_length: 18
d_call: TRBD2
cdr3_aa: CASSWAAGGPESYNEQFF
cdr3_nt: TGCGCCAGCAGCTGGGCAGCGGGGGGGCCGGAAAGCTACAATGAGCAGTTCTTC

v_call: TRBV28
j_call: TRBJ2-7
clone_size: NA
cdr3_length: 15
d_call: NA
cdr3_aa: CASTPGASGSYEQYF
cdr3_nt: TGTGCCAGCACCCCGGGGGCCAGCGGCTCCTACGAGCAGTACTTC

v_call: TRBV7-9
j_call: TRBJ2-7
clone_size: NA
cdr3_length: 14
d_call: NA
cdr3_aa: CASSPPEGQDEQYF
cdr3_nt: TGTGCCAGCAGCCCCCCCGAAGGGCAGGACGAGCAGTACTTC

v_call: TRBV10-3
j_call: TRBJ1-2
clone_size: NA
cdr3_length: 15
d_call: TRBD1
cdr3_aa: CAISDGQGLGYGYTF
cdr3_nt: TGTGCCATCAGTGACGGACAGGGGCTGGGGTATGGCTACACCTTC

v_call: TRBV7-8
j_call: TRBJ2-1
clone_size: NA
cdr3_length: 13
d_call: NA
cdr3_aa: CASSPDQIHEQFF
cdr3_nt: TGTGCCAGCAGCCCCGACCAGATCCATGAGCAGTTCTTC

v_call: TRBV2
j_call: TRBJ1-5
clone_size: NA
cdr3_length: 13
d_call: NA
cdr3_aa: CASSDGGGQPQHF
cdr3_nt: TGTGCCAGCAGTGACGGGGGCGGTCAGCCCCAGCATTTT

v_call: TRBV10-3
j_call: TRBJ1-3
clone_size: NA
cdr3_length: 17
d_call: NA
cdr3_aa: CAISPHLTGISGNTIYF
cdr3_nt: TGTGCCATCAGTCCCCACCTAACAGGGATCTCTGGAAACACCATATATTTT

v_call: TRBV4-2
j_call: TRBJ2-7
clone_size: NA
cdr3_length: 13
d_call: NA
cdr3_aa: CASSLYGSYEQYF
cdr3_nt: TGTGCCAGCAGCTTGTACGGATCCTACGAGCAGTACTTC

v_call: TRBV6-1
j_call: TRBJ1-2
clone_size: NA
cdr3_length: 14
d_call: TRBD1
cdr3_aa: CASSETDRGYGYTF
cdr3_nt: TGTGCCAGCAGTGAAACCGACAGGGGCTATGGCTACACCTTC

v_call: TRBV2
j_call: TRBJ1-1
clone_size: NA
cdr3_length: 13
d_call: NA
cdr3_aa: CASRPQGNTEAFF
cdr3_nt: TGTGCCAGCAGACCACAGGGGAACACTGAAGCTTTCTTT

v_call: TRBV30
j_call: TRBJ2-7
clone_size: NA
cdr3_length: 14
d_call: NA
cdr3_aa: CAWSPLLPNYEQYF
cdr3_nt: TGTGCCTGGAGCCCCCTGTTGCCCAACTACGAGCAGTACTTC

v_call: TRBV5-1
j_call: TRBJ2-1
clone_size: once
cdr3_length: 14
d_call: TRBD1
cdr3_aa: CASSIRQGYNEQFF
cdr3_nt: TGCGCCAGCAGTATCCGACAGGGGTACAATGAGCAGTTCTTC

v_call: TRBV28
j_call: TRBJ1-5
clone_size: NA
cdr3_length: 15
d_call: NA
cdr3_aa: CASSSGGGDQQPQHF
cdr3_nt: TGTGCCAGCAGCTCCGGAGGGGGGGATCAACAGCCCCAGCATTTT

v_call: TRBV7-9
j_call: TRBJ1-4
clone_size: NA
cdr3_length: 13
d_call: NA
cdr3_aa: CASSSGSREKLFF
cdr3_nt: TGTGCCAGCAGCTCAGGAAGCCGCGAAAAACTGTTTTTT

v_call: TRBV7-6
j_call: TRBJ1-2
clone_size: medium-sized
cdr3_length: 15
d_call: NA
cdr3_aa: CASSLAAGGVYGYTF
cdr3_nt: TGTGCCAGCAGCTTAGCGGCGGGGGGCGTCTATGGCTACACCTTC

v_call: TRBV4-2
j_call: TRBJ1-4
clone_size: NA
cdr3_length: 14
d_call: TRBD1
cdr3_aa: CASSQGQGSEKLFF
cdr3_nt: TGTGCCAGCAGCCAAGGACAGGGAAGTGAAAAACTGTTTTTT

v_call: TRBV30
j_call: TRBJ1-3
clone_size: once
cdr3_length: 13
d_call: NA
cdr3_aa: CAWTGISGNTIYF
cdr3_nt: TGTGCCTGGACGGGGATCTCTGGAAACACCATATATTTT

v_call: TRBV6-5
j_call: TRBJ1-2
clone_size: few
cdr3_length: 13
d_call: NA
cdr3_aa: CASSPDENYGYTF
cdr3_nt: TGTGCCAGCAGCCCCGATGAGAACTATGGCTACACCTTC

v_call: TRBV28
j_call: TRBJ2-1
clone_size: NA
cdr3_length: 15
d_call: NA
cdr3_aa: CASRGSSVEVNEQFF
cdr3_nt: TGTGCCAGCAGAGGATCTAGCGTCGAAGTCAATGAGCAGTTCTTC

v_call: TRBV19
j_call: TRBJ1-2
clone_size: NA
cdr3_length: 17
d_call: NA
cdr3_aa: CASSYPSLSGQTYGYTF
cdr3_nt: TGTGCCAGTAGCTACCCTTCACTTTCCGGGCAGACCTATGGCTACACCTTC

v_call: TRBV30
j_call: TRBJ2-5
clone_size: NA
cdr3_length: 15
d_call: TRBD2
cdr3_aa: CAWSDLAGGWKTQYF
cdr3_nt: TGTGCCTGGAGTGATTTAGCGGGAGGATGGAAGACCCAGTACTTC

v_call: TRBV7-9
j_call: TRBJ2-3
clone_size: NA
cdr3_length: 10
d_call: NA
cdr3_aa: CASSTDTQYF
cdr3_nt: TGTGCCAGCAGTACAGATACGCAGTATTTT

v_call: TRBV5-4
j_call: TRBJ2-7
clone_size: large
cdr3_length: 14
d_call: TRBD2
cdr3_aa: CASSNDWGGDEQYF
cdr3_nt: TGTGCCAGCAGCAATGACTGGGGAGGGGACGAGCAGTACTTC

v_call: TRBV5-6
j_call: TRBJ1-1
clone_size: NA
cdr3_length: 15
d_call: NA
cdr3_aa: CASSLEIEGNTEAFF
cdr3_nt: TGTGCCAGCAGCTTGGAGATTGAGGGTAATACTGAAGCTTTCTTT

v_call: TRBV27
j_call: TRBJ2-5
clone_size: NA
cdr3_length: 13
d_call: NA
cdr3_aa: CASMRKRGETQYF
cdr3_nt: TGTGCCAGCATGCGGAAGAGAGGTGAGACCCAGTACTTC

v_call: TRBV19
j_call: TRBJ1-2
clone_size: NA
cdr3_length: 14
d_call: NA
cdr3_aa: CASSILGGAGGYTF
cdr3_nt: TGTGCCAGTAGTATTCTTGGGGGCGCGGGTGGCTACACCTTC

v_call: TRBV6-5
j_call: TRBJ1-2
clone_size: NA
cdr3_length: 15
d_call: NA
cdr3_aa: CASSYSPGLVYGYTF
cdr3_nt: TGTGCCAGCAGTTACTCTCCAGGACTCGTCTATGGCTACACCTTC

v_call: TRBV29-1
j_call: TRBJ2-7
clone_size: once
cdr3_length: 14
d_call: TRBD2
cdr3_aa: CSVEEAGGLYEQYF
cdr3_nt: TGCAGCGTCGAAGAGGCGGGAGGGCTCTACGAGCAGTACTTC

v_call: TRBV7-9
j_call: TRBJ1-1
clone_size: NA
cdr3_length: 16
d_call: NA
cdr3_aa: CASSSPRGGMNTEAFF
cdr3_nt: TGTGCCAGCAGCTCACCCCGTGGGGGGATGAACACTGAAGCTTTCTTT

v_call: TRBV6-6
j_call: TRBJ1-5
clone_size: NA
cdr3_length: 14
d_call: NA
cdr3_aa: CASSLLGGDQPQHF
cdr3_nt: TGTGCCAGCAGCCTTTTGGGGGGGGATCAGCCCCAGCATTTT

v_call: TRBV7-9
j_call: TRBJ2-7
clone_size: NA
cdr3_length: 15
d_call: NA
cdr3_aa: CASNKGTGSPYEQYF
cdr3_nt: TGTGCCAGCAACAAGGGTACAGGGTCACCCTACGAGCAGTACTTC

v_call: TRBV6-7
j_call: TRBJ1-5
clone_size: NA
cdr3_length: 13
d_call: NA
cdr3_aa: CASRTGTYQPQHF
cdr3_nt: TGTGCCAGCAGGACGGGAACCTATCAGCCCCAGCATTTT

v_call: TRBV7-2
j_call: TRBJ2-2
clone_size: medium-sized
cdr3_length: 13
d_call: NA
cdr3_aa: CASTVWNTGELFF
cdr3_nt: TGTGCCAGCACCGTTTGGAACACCGGGGAGCTGTTTTTT

v_call: TRBV11-2
j_call: TRBJ2-7
clone_size: NA
cdr3_length: 16
d_call: TRBD1
cdr3_aa: CASSLIMSGQGYEQYF
cdr3_nt: TGTGCCAGCAGCTTAATAATGTCTGGACAGGGGTACGAGCAGTACTTC

v_call: TRBV6-1
j_call: TRBJ2-7
clone_size: NA
cdr3_length: 15
d_call: NA
cdr3_aa: CASSEEGNGPYEQYF
cdr3_nt: TGTGCCAGCAGTGAAGAGGGAAACGGCCCTTACGAGCAGTACTTC

v_call: TRBV4-2
j_call: TRBJ1-4
clone_size: NA
cdr3_length: 17
d_call: NA
cdr3_aa: CASSQDHSENFNEKLFF
cdr3_nt: TGTGCCAGCAGCCAAGATCATTCGGAAAACTTTAATGAAAAACTGTTTTTT

v_call: TRBV7-9
j_call: TRBJ1-2
clone_size: NA
cdr3_length: 14
d_call: NA
cdr3_aa: CASSNSGDPYGYTF
cdr3_nt: TGTGCCAGCAGCAATAGTGGGGACCCATATGGCTACACCTTC

v_call: TRBV7-2
j_call: TRBJ2-7
clone_size: few
cdr3_length: 15
d_call: NA
cdr3_aa: CASSSASDIGYEQYF
cdr3_nt: TGTGCCAGCAGTTCTGCCTCGGACATAGGCTACGAGCAGTACTTC

v_call: TRBV5-1
j_call: TRBJ1-1
clone_size: NA
cdr3_length: 13
d_call: TRBD1
cdr3_aa: CASSPDRGPEAFF
cdr3_nt: TGCGCCAGCAGCCCGGACAGGGGGCCTGAAGCTTTCTTT

v_call: TRBV6-5
j_call: TRBJ2-7
clone_size: few
cdr3_length: 14
d_call: NA
cdr3_aa: CASSFTLASYEQYF
cdr3_nt: TGTGCCAGCAGTTTCACACTAGCTTCCTACGAGCAGTACTTC

v_call: TRBV6-4
j_call: TRBJ1-2
clone_size: few
cdr3_length: 13
d_call: NA
cdr3_aa: CASSRDGNYGYTF
cdr3_nt: TGTGCCAGCAGTCGGGACGGCAACTATGGCTACACCTTC

v_call: TRBV5-1
j_call: TRBJ2-2
clone_size: NA
cdr3_length: 15
d_call: NA
cdr3_aa: CASSLAPSNTGELFF
cdr3_nt: TGCGCCAGCAGCTTGGCCCCTTCGAACACCGGGGAGCTGTTTTTT